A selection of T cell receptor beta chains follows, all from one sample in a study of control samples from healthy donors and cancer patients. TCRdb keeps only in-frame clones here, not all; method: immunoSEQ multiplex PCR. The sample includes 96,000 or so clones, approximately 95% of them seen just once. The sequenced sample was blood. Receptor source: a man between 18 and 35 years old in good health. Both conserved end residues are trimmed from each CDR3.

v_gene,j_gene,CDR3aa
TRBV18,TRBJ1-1,ASSLKQGKNTEAF
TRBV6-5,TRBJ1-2,ASSYEGANGYT
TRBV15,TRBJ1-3,ATEQGSGNTIY
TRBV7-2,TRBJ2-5,ASNGGLAGGVQETQY
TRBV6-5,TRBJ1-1,ASIPGGVNTEAF
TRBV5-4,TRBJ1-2,ASLGQGAGYT
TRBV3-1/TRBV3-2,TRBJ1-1,ASSQESPNTEAF
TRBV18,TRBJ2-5,ASSPGIQETQY
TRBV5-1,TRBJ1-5,ASSLDPTGSSLQPQH
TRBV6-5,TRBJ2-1,ASSYQDSNEQF
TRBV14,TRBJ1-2,ASSQDLRAGYGYT
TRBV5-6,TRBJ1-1,ASSGLGTEAF
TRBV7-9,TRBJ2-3,ASSLASGEADTQY
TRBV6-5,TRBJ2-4,ASSYSRGENIQY
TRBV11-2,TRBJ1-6,ASSLDHRGGEPLH
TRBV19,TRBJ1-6,ASSIMDGQPLH
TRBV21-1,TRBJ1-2,ASSKARRNT
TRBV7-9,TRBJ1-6,ASSHRSSYNSPLH
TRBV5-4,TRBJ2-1,ASSSSSGRYNEQF
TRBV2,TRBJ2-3,ASNWDSLTQY
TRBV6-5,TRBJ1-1,ASSPRSLNTEAF
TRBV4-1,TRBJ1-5,ASSQVYSRNQPQH
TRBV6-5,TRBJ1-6,ASRVGGGSPLH
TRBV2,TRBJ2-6,ASSYKQGSGANVLT